A single sample is the source of the 21 T cell receptor beta chains below, sequenced in a study of OX40 agonist ivuxolimab in advanced cancers. Measured with immunoSEQ multiplex PCR; TCRdb has only the in-frame clones, and not every one. The sample records roughly 46,000 clones, over 75% being singletons. Sequencing was performed on CD4+ or CD8+ T cells sorted from blood, taken in a trial of the OX40 agonist ivuxolimab. The receptor set was obtained from an adult with an advanced solid tumor such as melanoma, head and neck, liver or kidney cancer.

This clone turned up a few times. The J gene is TRBJ1-1, the V gene TRBV28, with 9 nucleotides matching TRBD1. The CDR3 has 14 amino acids. Germline trimming cut 1 base from V and 10 bases from J; bases unmatched to any gene: 7. The germline V gene encodes CDR1 MDHEN and CDR2 SYDVKM. CDR3 nucleotide sequence: TGTGCCAGCAGTTTATTGGTACAGGGGGCGGGAGCTTTCTTT. The encoded protein is CASSLLVQGAGAFF.

The J gene is TRBJ1-3, the V gene TRBV5-1, with 7 nucleotides matching TRBD1. The V segment lost 3 bases and the J segment 4 bases; nucleotides outside the gene matches: 16. Per germline, CDR1 SGHRS and CDR2 YFSETQ. This CDR3 is built from 18 residues. CDR3 sequence reads: CASSSQPMDRLRGNTIYF. The CDR3 DNA reads as TGCGCCAGCAGCTCCCAACCCATGGACAGGCTGCGGGGAAACACCATATATTTT.

This chain links TRBV7-2 with TRBJ2-4; 11 positions agree with TRBD1. Trimming removed 5 bases from V and 7 bases from J; junction bases left unmatched: 7. Per germline, CDR1 SGHTA and CDR2 FQGNSA. There are 15 residues in the CDR3. The CDR3 spells CASSPGTGGRNIQYF. The CDR3 DNA sequence: TGTGCCAGCAGCCCCGGGACAGGGGGTAGGAACATTCAGTACTTC.

This clone was found once. The chain combines TRBV5-3 with TRBJ1-5; D not certain. TRBV5-3 counts as an open reading frame of uncertain function. V lost 0 bases and J lost 3, with 7 bases in between. The CDR3 length is 14 residues. CDR3: CARSLETINQPQHF. The CDR3 DNA is TGTGCCAGAAGCTTGGAGACGATCAATCAGCCCCAGCATTTT.

The J gene is TRBJ1-3, the V gene TRBV4-3; tentative D call: TRBD1 (5 bases). The germline CDR1 and CDR2 sequences are LGHNA and YSLEER. This CDR3 comprises 16 residues. V shed 0 bases and J shed 0 bases, with 9 bases lying between them. The DNA of the CDR3 is TGCGCCAGCAGCCAAGATTGGGGCTACTCTGGAAACACCATATATTTT. It codes for CASSQDWGYSGNTIYF.

The rearrangement uses TRBV7-9 and TRBJ2-3; D possibly matches TRBD1 or TRBD2 (5 bases each). This CDR3 is 12 amino acids long. V shed 8 bases and J shed 2 bases, with 8 bases lying between them. CDR1 and CDR2 (germline): SEHNR, FQNEAQ (reference sequence). DNA for the CDR3: TGTGCCAGCGGGGGAACCACAGATACGCAGTATTTT. Translation: CASGGTTDTQYF.

V gene TRBV6-1 combines with J gene TRBJ2-5, with 9 bases matching TRBD1. The CDR3 sequence is 14 residues long. Germline V CDR1 and CDR2: MNHNS, SASEGT. V shed 5 bases, J shed 5 bases, and the junction held 6 bases outside the gene matches. DNA for the CDR3: TGTGCCAGCAGTAGAACAGGGGGCATGGAGACCCAGTACTTC. Protein product: CASSRTGGMETQYF.

The rearrangement joins TRBV6-5 to TRBJ2-1; 11 bases map to TRBD2. Losses at the gene ends were 9 bases for V and 7 bases for J; bases not matched to a gene: 5. This CDR3 has 13 residues. Germline CDR1 reads MNHEY; CDR2 reads SVGAGI. The DNA for the CDR3 is TGTGCCAGTGTAGCGGGGGGGCGAAATGAGCAGTTCTTC. Translated, it gives CASVAGGRNEQFF.

The V and J genes are TRBV15 and TRBJ1-4; D unclear. The CDR3 is made up of 15 amino acids. CDR1 and CDR2 (germline): LNHNV, YYDKDF (reference sequence). V was clipped by 1 base and J by 1 base, with 7 bases between them. CDR3 bases: TGTGCCACCAGCAGAGGAAAGGGAACTAATGAAAAACTGTTTTTT. Amino acids: CATSRGKGTNEKLFF.

The chain links TRBV4-1 to TRBJ2-1, with D hard to call. Germline V gives CDR1 MGHRA, CDR2 YSYEKL. V lost 1 base and J lost 7, with 5 bases in between. The length of the CDR3 is 12 residues. The CDR3 region is CASSQVWNEQFF. DNA of the CDR3: TGCGCCAGCAGCCAAGTATGGAATGAGCAGTTCTTC.

This clone has a handful of counts. An end of the junction does not agree with germline; a read error may underlie this. The V gene is TRBV7-7, the J gene TRBJ2-5, with a tentative D call TRBD1 (7 bases). The CDR3 covers 14 residues. Germline V lookup: CDR1 SSHAT, CDR2 FNYEAQ (reference sequence). This CDR3 reads CASSSRQGGETQYF. The CDR3 coding sequence is TGTGCTAGCAGCTCCCGGCAGGGGGGAGAGACCCAGTACTTC. Drawing the rest from reference TRBV7-7 and TRBJ2-5, the complete variable domain is GAGVSQSPRYKVTKRGQDVTLRCDPISSHATLYWYQQALGQGPEFLTYFNYEAQPDKSGLPSDRFSAERPEGSISTLTIQRTEQRDSAMYRCASSSRQGGETQYFGPGTRLLVL.

V usage is TRBV19 and J usage is TRBJ2-1; D is possibly TRBD1 or TRBD2 (5 bases each). The germline V gene has CDR1 LNHDA and CDR2 SQIVND (reference sequence). This CDR3 spans 17 amino acids. With 6 bases removed from V and 0 bases from J, the gap between germline ends came to 18 bases. CDR3 nucleotides: TGTGCCAGTAGAATGCTTAGGGACGATGACTCCTACAATGAGCAGTTCTTC. This gives the protein CASRMLRDDDSYNEQFF.

This chain links TRBV19 with TRBJ1-5, with a possible D match to TRBD1 (5 bases). Trimming stripped 7 bases from V and 3 bases from J, with 13 bases between. The CDR3 runs to 14 residues. Germline-derived CDR1 and CDR2 are LNHDA and SQIVND (reference sequence). The CDR3 sequence is CASTEGRLNQPQHF. The CDR3 DNA sequence: TGTGCCAGTACCGAGGGGCGGCTCAATCAGCCCCAGCATTTT.

V and J are TRBV6-1 and TRBJ2-7, with D perhaps TRBD1 (5 bases). Germline V gene data show CDR1 as MNHNS and CDR2 as SASEGT. This CDR3 contains 15 residues. The V end was cut by 2 bases, the J end by 2 bases, with 13 bases between. The CDR3 is CASSEQGSIPYEQYF. As DNA, the CDR3 is TGTGCCAGCAGTGAACAGGGATCAATCCCCTACGAGCAGTACTTC.

The V gene is TRBV7-2, the J gene TRBJ1-1; TRBD1 is a possible D gene (6 bases). Germline loops: CDR1 SGHTA, CDR2 FQGNSA. Deletions cut 3 bases from V and 1 base from J, with 12 bases between. This CDR3 comprises 15 residues. In DNA, the CDR3 is TGTGCCAGCAGCTTCGGGGGCGCTGGGAACACTGAAGCTTTCTTT. It translates to CASSFGGAGNTEAFF.

The V gene is TRBV18, the J gene TRBJ2-2, with D perhaps matching TRBD1 (5 bases). Trimming left V 1 base short and J 5 bases short, with 8 bases between. The CDR3 length is 14 residues. Germline assignment: CDR1 KGHSH and CDR2 LQKENI. The CDR3 is CASSPLRGTGELFF. CDR3 DNA: TGTGCCAGCTCACCACTAAGGGGAACCGGGGAGCTGTTTTTT. Looking up the rest from reference TRBV18 and TRBJ2-2 gives the full variable domain: NAGVMQNPRHLVRRRGQEARLRCSPMKGHSHVYWYRQLPEEGLKFMVYLQKENIIDESGMPKERFSAEFPKEGPSILRIQQVVRGDSAAYFCASSPLRGTGELFFGEGSRLTVL.

The chain is built from TRBV29-1 and TRBJ1-1; 8 bases are shared with TRBD1. V shed 5 bases and J 0 bases; nucleotides not matched to a gene: 2. CDR1 and CDR2 (germline): SQVTM, ANQGSEA. This CDR3 is built from 13 residues. The CDR3 DNA follows: TGCAGCGTTCAGACAGGGGTGAACACTGAAGCTTTCTTT. This encodes CSVQTGVNTEAFF. Together with reference TRBV29-1 and TRBJ1-1, the CDR3 gives the full variable domain: SAVISQKPSRDICQRGTSLTIQCQVDSQVTMMFWYRQQPGQSLTLIATANQGSEATYESGFVIDKFPISRPNLTFSTLTVSNMSPEDSSIYLCSVQTGVNTEAFFGQGTRLTVV.

The chain is built from TRBV12-1 and TRBJ1-3; the table's D call of TRBD1 was not tested on the DNA. TRBV12-1 counts as a pseudogene. The length of the CDR3 is 15 residues. This chain's CDR3 is CASSFYRLRGNTIYF. The CDR3 DNA is TGTGCCAGCAGCTTTTACAGGCTAAGAGGAAACACCATATATTTT.

This clone was seen a handful of times. The rearrangement uses TRBV7-2 and TRBJ1-1, with 8 bases that match TRBD1. V dropped 5 bases and J dropped 5; count of bases not matched to a gene: 7. Germline V gene sequence: CDR1 SGHTA, CDR2 FQGNSA. The CDR3 spans 14 residues. DNA for the CDR3: TGTGCCAGCAGCCGGACAGGGCCCTCGACTGAAGCTTTCTTT. Its translation: CASSRTGPSTEAFF.

The chain recombines TRBV11-2 with TRBJ2-2; D may be TRBD1 (5 bases). Per the germline V gene, CDR1 is SGHAT and CDR2 is FQNNGV. V was pared by 2 bases and J by 8 bases, with 12 bases between. The CDR3 is 14 residues long. CDR3 region: CASSLLPKGGELFF. For the CDR3, the DNA is TGTGCCAGCAGCTTACTCCCGAAGGGGGGGGAGCTGTTTTTT.

The rearrangement joins TRBV20-1 to TRBJ2-2; no definite D call. Germline assignment: CDR1 DFQATT and CDR2 SNEGSKA (reference sequence). This CDR3 spans 11 amino acids. The ends were cut back, 0 bases at V and 6 bases at J, with 2 bases in the middle. In DNA, the CDR3 is TGCAGTGCTAGAGAGTCCGGGGAGCTGTTTTTT. As protein: CSARESGELFF.